Listed below are T cell receptor beta chains from one sample, sequenced in a study of CD8+CD57+ T cells in acquired aplastic anemia. TCRdb reprocessed the reads via MiXCR and lists one record per CDR3 protein. This sample has under 350,000 distinct CDR3 sequences, with roughly 59% found just once. Sequencing used sorted CD4+, CD8+, or CD8+CD57+ T cells (not recorded which) from PBMCs. All receptors come from a human donor with aplastic anemia. The CDR3 runs from the conserved cysteine through the conserved F or W. The D gene is left open where the match is weak. Size values are once, few and many counts, or a class for expanded clones, and some rows have none.

d_call: TRBD2
clone_size: .
j_call: TRBJ2-1
v_call: TRBV15
cdr3_nt: TGTGCCACGAGGACTAGCGGATCCAATGAGCAGTTCTTC
cdr3_aa: CATRTSGSNEQFF

d_call: .
clone_size: .
j_call: TRBJ1-4
v_call: TRBV20-1
cdr3_nt: TGCAGTGCTAGGAATGCCGGCAGGTTTAATGAAAAACTGTTTTTT
cdr3_aa: CSARNAGRFNEKLFF

d_call: .
clone_size: few
j_call: TRBJ1-6
v_call: TRBV7-8
cdr3_nt: TGTGCCAGCAGCTTAGCGAGGGCACAGATCAATCCACCCCTCCACTTT
cdr3_aa: CASSLARAQINPPLHF

d_call: TRBD1
clone_size: many
j_call: TRBJ1-6
v_call: TRBV3-1
cdr3_nt: TGTGCCAGCAGCCATGGGCCGGGACAGGGGGTCGGTTCACCCCTCCACTTT
cdr3_aa: CASSHGPGQGVGSPLHF

d_call: TRBD1
clone_size: .
j_call: TRBJ1-1
v_call: TRBV19
cdr3_nt: TGTGCCAGTCGGACAGGGGGTAACACTGAAGCTTTCTTT
cdr3_aa: CASRTGGNTEAFF

d_call: TRBD2
clone_size: .
j_call: TRBJ2-1
v_call: TRBV29-1
cdr3_nt: TGCAGCGTTGAGCTAGCGGGGGTTACTATCTACAATGAGCAGTTCTTC
cdr3_aa: CSVELAGVTIYNEQFF

d_call: .
clone_size: .
j_call: TRBJ1-2
v_call: TRBV9
cdr3_nt: TGTGCCAGCACCCGGGACGCGACCCCCTCTAACTATGGCTACACCTTC
cdr3_aa: CASTRDATPSNYGYTF

d_call: .
clone_size: .
j_call: TRBJ2-3
v_call: TRBV24-1
cdr3_nt: TGTGCCACCAGTGATTTAGTGGATACGCAGTATTTT
cdr3_aa: CATSDLVDTQYF

d_call: TRBD1
clone_size: .
j_call: TRBJ1-2
v_call: TRBV6-1
cdr3_nt: TGTGCCAGCAGGAGAGGACAGGGTAGCGGCTACACCTTC
cdr3_aa: CASRRGQGSGYTF

d_call: .
clone_size: .
j_call: TRBJ1-1
v_call: TRBV7-9
cdr3_nt: TGTGCCAGCACCCAGGGTAGCTACACTGAAGCTTTCTTT
cdr3_aa: CASTQGSYTEAFF

d_call: TRBD1
clone_size: .
j_call: TRBJ2-7
v_call: TRBV24-1
cdr3_nt: TGTGCCACCAGTGACCAACGCCGGGACAGGGCAAATTCCGAGCAGTACTTC
cdr3_aa: CATSDQRRDRANSEQYF